This T cell receptor beta chain was profiled in a study of blood T cell repertoires in COVID-19 (dated by TCRdb to the early 2020s). For context, the study as a whole: The collaborator samples originated in the United States, Italy and Spain and spanned the acute and convalescent phases of COVID-19. Where available, HLA class I and class II types were obtained from metadata supplied by the sample provider rather than from assay-based typing. Deeply sampled blood TCRbeta repertoires from subjects exposed to, actively infected with, or recovered from COVID-19 were included in the dataset. The repertoires were made available in a free public database intended to serve as a resource for research on the immune response to SARS-CoV-2. The material from the prospective study consisted of cDNA or gDNA derived from T cells, B-cell-depleted T cells, or PBMCs. Samples came from the ongoing ImmuneRACE study (first 160 participants) plus 1,254 subjects from 6 global collaborators. Sample metadata almost always included a de-identified subject ID, COVID-19 status, age in years and sex. Results and caveats for the whole study, not just this receptor: Clinical and demographic metadata were provided uncurated, with the amount varying by source and participant.

CDR1 and CDR2 were assigned from the germline V gene (reference sequence) as LGHDT and YNNKEL. V is pruned by 3 bases and J by 8 bases, leaving 4 bases of the junction without a gene match. The CDR3 spans 14 residues, from the cysteine through the phenylalanine. Only the CDR3 region is kept as DNA, spanning 42 bases read in frame from base 1. Each collaborating institution followed its own protocols to collect whole blood in K2EDTA tubes. For TCRbeta analysis, collaborators shipped samples in one of three forms: frozen whole blood, isolated PBMCs, or DNA extracted from either of those sample types. The immunoSEQ Assay, a bias-controlled multiplex PCR, was used to amplify TCRbeta CDR3 regions from genomic DNA. For the original study's pipeline: The number of nucleated cells in each sample was estimated by amplification of reference gene primers within the assay. Sequence reads were collapsed and filtered to measure the absolute abundance of every unique TCRbeta CDR3 rearrangement. For each sample, productive Simpson clonality was calculated by taking the square root of Simpson's diversity index across productive rearrangements. The table comes from immuneACCESS by way of TCRdb, which keeps in-frame sequences with V and J called. Part of the clones is missing from these tables; in studies checked, under half for an unresolved V gene and the rest for unknown reasons. V, J and clone size reflect that table, while D and trimming were determined from the DNA. In all, the sample holds 130,000 or so clones, and about 89% of those were seen once. The ten largest clones capture around 19% of the sample.

In the case of this clone: The specificity of this receptor is unknown. Base qualities are not recorded, but no much larger clone differs from it by a single base.

This receptor was identified in a man in his forties or fifties with active or convalescent COVID-19. The chain uses TRBV3-1 (or the pseudogene TRBV3-2) and TRBJ1-6, with 7 bases aligning to TRBD1. The sample taken for sequencing was peripheral blood. The CDR3 here reads CASSHDREYSPLHF. The DNA is as follows: TGTGCCAGCAGCCACGACAGGGAGTATTCACCCCTCCACTTT.